Shown below are 11 T cell receptor beta chains from a single sample sequenced in a study of T cell changes during pregnancy in multiple sclerosis. The method was immunoSEQ multiplex PCR; TCRdb's version includes in-frame clones alone and lacks a portion of them. The sample has about 69,000 clones, roughly 90% seen once. The sample was CD4+ T cells from peripheral blood mononuclear cells, taken in the third trimester of pregnancy. These receptors came from a female donor in good health, enrolled as a control in a pregnancy study.

The V and J genes are TRBV9 and TRBJ1-1; D is perhaps TRBD1 (5 bases). CDR3 length equals 17 residues. V was cut by 4 bases and J by 1 base, with 20 bases left in between. The germline V gene encodes CDR1 SGDLS and CDR2 YYNGEE. DNA for the CDR3: TGTGCCAGCAGCCCAACTGTGGGGGGGAGTGGGAACACTGAAGCTTTCTTT. This gives the protein CASSPTVGGSGNTEAFF.

The CDR3 DNA follows: TGTGCCAGTAGTCAAACAGGGGTAAATTCACCCCTCCACTTT. Its protein product is CASSQTGVNSPLHF. The chain carries TRBV19 and TRBJ1-6; 7 nucleotides agree with TRBD1. The CDR3 has 14 amino acids. Per the germline V gene, CDR1 is LNHDA and CDR2 is SQIVND (reference sequence). V lost 5 bases to trimming and J lost 7 bases; unmatched junction nucleotides: 5.

This clone was detected once. The chain is built from TRBV4-3 and TRBJ1-2; D gene uncertain. Germline CDR1 LGHNA, CDR2 YSLEER. With 0 bases removed from V and 4 bases from J, the gap between germline ends came to 12 bases. CDR3 size: 15 residues. This CDR3 is CASSQDLRAGYGYTF. Written as DNA, the CDR3 is TGCGCCAGCAGCCAAGATCTGAGGGCAGGCTATGGCTACACCTTC.

The V gene is TRBV5-4, the J gene TRBJ2-5, with 7 bases fitting TRBD1. CDR3 length: 14 amino acids. Germline V lookup: CDR1 SGHNT, CDR2 YYREEE (reference sequence). After removal of 6 bases from V and 1 base from J, the junction contained 6 bases not matched to a gene. The CDR3 region is CASTPRQGQETQYF. In DNA form, the CDR3 reads TGTGCCAGCACCCCCCGACAGGGCCAAGAGACCCAGTACTTC. Full variable domain (missing parts from reference TRBV5-4 and TRBJ2-5): ETGVTQSPTHLIKTRGQQVTLRCSSQSGHNTVSWYQQALGQGPQFIFQYYREEENGRGNFPPRFSGLQFPNYSSELNVNALELDDSALYLCASTPRQGQETQYFGPGTRLLVL.

The rearrangement uses TRBV6-5 and TRBJ2-7; weak D call: TRBD2 (5 bases). This CDR3 has 15 amino acids. V was shortened by 5 bases and J by 3 bases, with 17 bases between the two germline ends. The V gene's germline CDR1 is MNHEY and CDR2 SVGAGI. The CDR3 region is CASSRGQDGGYEQYF. The CDR3, as DNA: TGTGCCAGCAGTCGGGGTCAGGACGGCGGCTACGAGCAGTACTTC.

Concerning this clone: At one boundary the junction diverges from the germline segment, which might be a read error. The V gene is TRBV18, the J gene TRBJ2-1; D gene unclear. The CDR3 totals 12 residues. Germline CDR1 reads KGHSH; CDR2 reads LQKENI. CDR3 region: CASSSPSNEQFF. CDR3 DNA: TGTGCCAGCTCATCACCCTCCAATGAGCAGTTCTTC.

As DNA, the CDR3 is TGTGCCTGGAGTGGTACTAGCGGGGGGCACTCCTACAATGAGCAGTTCTTC. Encoded protein: CAWSGTSGGHSYNEQFF. The V gene is TRBV30, the J gene TRBJ2-1, with 12 nucleotides matching TRBD2. Per the germline V gene, CDR1 is GTSNPN and CDR2 is SVGIG (reference sequence). The length of the CDR3 is 17 residues. J was trimmed by 0 bases and V by 1 base; bases with no gene match: 4.

This clone was recorded once. V and J are TRBV11-2 and TRBJ1-1; D remains unclear. The germline CDR1 and CDR2 sequences are SGHAT and FQNNGV. The germline V and J ends were trimmed by 5 bases and 1 base, with 14 bases remaining between them. The CDR3 is 15 residues long. DNA for the CDR3: TGTGCCAGCAGCCGCCAACGACAACCGAACACTGAAGCTTTCTTT. Its protein product is CASSRQRQPNTEAFF.

The V gene is TRBV4-1, the J gene TRBJ1-1, with D possibly TRBD1 on 6 matching bases. Germline CDR1 reads MGHRA; CDR2 reads YSYEKL. Trimming pared 0 bases from V and 4 bases from J, leaving 12 bases between. This CDR3 comprises 15 residues. CDR3 residues: CASSQEHRATTEAFF. The DNA for the CDR3 is TGCGCCAGCAGCCAAGAACACAGGGCGACCACTGAAGCTTTCTTT.

This chain uses TRBV19 with TRBJ1-4; possibly TRBD1 for D (5 bases). Germline-derived CDR1 and CDR2 are LNHDA and SQIVND (reference sequence). The CDR3 covers 15 residues. Trimming cost V 6 bases and J 0 bases, with 11 bases left between them. This CDR3 reads CASSPTEATNEKLFF. The CDR3 DNA reads TGTGCCAGTAGCCCGACAGAAGCAACTAATGAAAAACTGTTTTTT.

This chain joins TRBV7-2 and TRBJ1-6; D gene ambiguous. The CDR3 has 12 amino acids. CDR1 is SGHTA and CDR2 is FQGNSA in the germline V gene. The V end was cut by 5 bases, the J end by 10 bases, with 9 bases between. The CDR3 here is CASSPPGSPLHF. In DNA form, the CDR3 reads TGTGCCAGCAGCCCACCGGGATCACCCCTCCACTTT.